One sample yielded the 19 T cell receptor beta chains listed below, sequenced in a study of identical twins. MiXCR was run by TCRdb on the 5' RACE reads, yielding one entry per CDR3 protein. The repertoire consists of approximately 190,000 distinct CDR3 sequences, with 15% to 20% occurring once and the leading ten covering roughly two fifths. In addition, the sample was reused for a study of T cells expressing NK-cell markers.

Sequenced material: CD8+ T cells sorted from blood. Source of these receptors: a woman between 18 and 30 years old in good health.

This clonotype was counted between two and nine times. The J gene is TRBJ1-1, the V gene TRBV5-6, with unresolved D. This CDR3 spans 12 amino acids. V lost 2 bases and J lost 5, with 7 bases in between. The germline V gene encodes CDR1 SGHDT and CDR2 YYEEEE. The CDR3 here is CASSLSRTEAFF. The CDR3 nucleotides read TGTGCCAGCAGCTTATCCCGAACTGAAGCTTTCTTT.

The chain recombines TRBV20-1 with TRBJ2-7; D unclear. Trimming pared 2 bases from V and 3 bases from J, leaving 14 bases between. Germline CDR1 DFQATT, CDR2 SNEGSKA (reference sequence). This CDR3 has 14 residues. CDR3 protein: CSARRRDLNYEQYF. The CDR3 coding sequence is TGCAGTGCTAGACGCCGAGACTTGAACTACGAGCAGTACTTC.

The CDR3 bases are TGTGCCAGCAGTTCCCTTATGGACAGGGGACCCTATGGCTACACCTTC. Residues: CASSSLMDRGPYGYTF. The chain is built from TRBV12-3 or TRBV12-4 and TRBJ1-2; 9 nucleotides align to TRBD1. The V segment lost 4 bases and the J segment 4 bases; nucleotides outside the gene matches: 10. The length of the CDR3 is 16 residues.

This chain links TRBV7-9 with TRBJ2-7, with TRBD1 identical over 10 bases. The trim removed 6 bases at V and 6 bases at J, leaving 14 bases unmatched. The V gene's germline CDR1 is SEHNR and CDR2 FQNEAQ (reference sequence). The CDR3 runs to 16 residues. The CDR3: CASSFRDRGLRGEQYF. As DNA, the CDR3 is TGTGCCAGCAGTTTCCGGGACAGGGGCCTGAGGGGCGAGCAGTACTTC.

This clonotype was counted a few times. The genes are TRBV18 and TRBJ2-5; D gene unclear. Germline V gene lookup returns CDR1 KGHSH and CDR2 LQKENI. The ends were cut back, 6 bases at V and 5 bases at J, with 22 bases in the middle. The CDR3 is made up of 16 amino acids. The CDR3 coding sequence is TGTGCCAGCTCGGAACAGAAAATACCCCCGCGGGAGACCCAGTACTTC. It yields the protein CASSEQKIPPRETQYF.

The rearrangement links TRBV15 to TRBJ2-1; 9 bases are a match to TRBD2. The CDR3 consists of 23 residues. V trimming: 5 bases; J trimming: 2 bases; junction bases outside the gene matches: 28. Germline loops: CDR1 LNHNV, CDR2 YYDKDF (reference sequence). The CDR3 reads CATSGGGPWRVAGDRWTYNEQFF. For the CDR3, the DNA is TGTGCCACCAGCGGAGGGGGACCTTGGAGGGTAGCGGGGGATCGATGGACCTACAATGAGCAGTTCTTC.

There are a few counts of this clonotype. J is TRBJ2-3 and V is TRBV20-1; tentatively, D is TRBD1 or TRBD2 (5 bases each). The germline CDR1 and CDR2 sequences are DFQATT and SNEGSKA (reference sequence). The CDR3 is 16 residues long. V dropped 5 bases and J dropped 3 bases, with 21 bases sitting between them. This CDR3 is CSAQAGVGRETDTQYF. As DNA, the CDR3 is TGCAGTGCTCAGGCCGGGGTGGGCAGGGAGACAGATACGCAGTATTTT.

V and J are TRBV30 and TRBJ2-1, with a tentative D call TRBD1 (6 bases). V lost 4 bases and J lost 6, with 16 bases in between. Per germline, CDR1 GTSNPN and CDR2 SVGIG (reference sequence). This CDR3 is built from 14 residues. The CDR3 sequence: CAWIDSEGVNEQFF. CDR3 nucleotides: TGTGCCTGGATAGATTCAGAGGGGGTCAATGAGCAGTTCTTC.

The chain uses TRBV5-6 and TRBJ2-5; TRBD2 matches 13 bases. The CDR3 loop spans 16 amino acids. Trimming took 0 bases from V and 4 from J; bases not matched to a gene: 3. Germline loops: CDR1 SGHDT, CDR2 YYEEEE. The CDR3 sequence is CASSLGGLAGRETQYF. CDR3 coding DNA: TGTGCCAGCAGCTTGGGGGGACTAGCGGGACGAGAGACCCAGTACTTC.

This clonotype was seen only a few times. The genes are TRBV2 and TRBJ2-1, with 12 bases identical to TRBD2. CDR3 length: 17 amino acids. The trim removed 6 bases at V and 6 bases at J, leaving 12 bases unmatched. Germline V gene data show CDR1 as SNHLY and CDR2 as FYNNEI. CDR3 DNA: TGTGCCAGCAGGGAGGGACTAGCGGGCGCTCTAGGCAATGAGCAGTTCTTC. This codes for CASREGLAGALGNEQFF.

This chain connects TRBV5-1 to TRBJ2-1; 14 bases agree with TRBD2. The germline V gene has CDR1 SGHRS and CDR2 YFSETQ. V lost 3 bases, J lost 8 bases, and 7 bases stayed unmatched. This CDR3 has 16 amino acids. Written as DNA, the CDR3 is TGCGCCAGCAGCTCGAGGACTAGCGGGAGGATTGATGAGCAGTTCTTC. Amino acid sequence: CASSSRTSGRIDEQFF.

V and J are TRBV7-9 and TRBJ1-1; D remains ambiguous. Germline loops: CDR1 SEHNR, CDR2 FQNEAQ (reference sequence). Trimming removed 1 base from V and 4 bases from J, with 13 bases in between. The CDR3 has 15 amino acids. In DNA form, the CDR3 reads TGTGCCAGCAGCTTAGTGAAGCCGGGCGCCACTGAAGCTTTCTTT. Amino acids: CASSLVKPGATEAFF.

In DNA form, the CDR3 reads TGTGCCAGCAGCCCGGCGACAGGGGGAGCCTACAATGAGCAGTTCTTC. It is translated as CASSPATGGAYNEQFF. The rearrangement joins TRBV7-8 to TRBJ2-1; 9 bases fit TRBD1. The V segment lost 5 bases and the J segment 2 bases; nucleotides outside the gene matches: 7. Germline CDR1 reads SGHVS; CDR2 reads FQNEAQ. This CDR3 has 16 residues.

The chain links TRBV5-1 to TRBJ2-2, with D tentatively TRBD2 (5 bases). In germline, CDR1 is SGHRS, CDR2 YFSETQ. The ends were cut back, 1 base at V and 8 bases at J, with 9 bases in the middle. CDR3 length equals 13 residues. The CDR3 sequence is CASSLSLAGELFF. The CDR3 nucleotides read TGCGCCAGCAGCTTGAGTCTAGCAGGGGAGCTGTTTTTT.

The chain couples TRBV14 to TRBJ1-6; 10 nucleotides align to TRBD1. The germline V gene has CDR1 SGHDN and CDR2 FVKESK. Losses at the gene ends were 4 bases for V and 7 bases for J; bases not matched to a gene: 4. CDR3 size: 15 residues. The CDR3 nucleotides read TGTGCCAGCAGCCGGACGGGACAGGGGAATTCACCCCTCCACTTT. It specifies CASSRTGQGNSPLHF. Complete variable domain (other parts from reference TRBV14 and TRBJ1-6): EAGVTQFPSHSVIEKGQTVTLRCDPISGHDNLYWYRRVMGKEIKFLLHFVKESKQDESGMPNNRFLAERTGGTYSTLKVQPAELEDSGVYFCASSRTGQGNSPLHFGNGTRLTVT.

This clonotype has just a few counts. The chain has TRBV28 and TRBJ1-2, with unresolved D. The CDR3 is made up of 14 amino acids. V dropped 5 bases and J dropped 6 bases, with 16 bases sitting between them. Germline V gene lookup returns CDR1 MDHEN and CDR2 SYDVKM. The CDR3 DNA follows: TGTGCCAGCAGTCCCCCCACGACCCCGGATGGCTACACCTTC. It codes for CASSPPTTPDGYTF.

V usage is TRBV6-2 or TRBV6-3 and J usage is TRBJ2-2; the D is unclear. From germline, CDR1 is MNHEY and CDR2 SVGEGT. Trimming left V 11 bases short and J 4 bases short, with 11 bases between. The CDR3 is 12 amino acids. The CDR3 bases are TGTGCCGTTCCCCAGCGCACCGGGGAGCTGTTTTTT. This codes for CAVPQRTGELFF.

A few counts support this clonotype. The chain recombines TRBV9 with TRBJ2-4, with TRBD1 matching 7 bases. Germline V gene sequence: CDR1 SGDLS, CDR2 YYNGEE. The junction had 3 bases not matched to a gene; V was cut back by 3 bases and J by 0 bases. The CDR3 spans 15 residues. The CDR3 region is CASSGRGIAKNIQYF. Here the CDR3 DNA reads TGTGCCAGCAGCGGCAGGGGGATAGCCAAAAACATTCAGTACTTC.

The chain combines TRBV29-1 with TRBJ1-1; D uncertain. The V end lost 6 bases, the J end lost 4 bases, and 3 bases lay between the germline ends. Germline V gives CDR1 SQVTM, CDR2 ANQGSEA. There are 9 residues in the CDR3. The CDR3 region has the DNA TGCAGCGTGTCCACTGAAGCTTTCTTT. Its protein product is CSVSTEAFF.